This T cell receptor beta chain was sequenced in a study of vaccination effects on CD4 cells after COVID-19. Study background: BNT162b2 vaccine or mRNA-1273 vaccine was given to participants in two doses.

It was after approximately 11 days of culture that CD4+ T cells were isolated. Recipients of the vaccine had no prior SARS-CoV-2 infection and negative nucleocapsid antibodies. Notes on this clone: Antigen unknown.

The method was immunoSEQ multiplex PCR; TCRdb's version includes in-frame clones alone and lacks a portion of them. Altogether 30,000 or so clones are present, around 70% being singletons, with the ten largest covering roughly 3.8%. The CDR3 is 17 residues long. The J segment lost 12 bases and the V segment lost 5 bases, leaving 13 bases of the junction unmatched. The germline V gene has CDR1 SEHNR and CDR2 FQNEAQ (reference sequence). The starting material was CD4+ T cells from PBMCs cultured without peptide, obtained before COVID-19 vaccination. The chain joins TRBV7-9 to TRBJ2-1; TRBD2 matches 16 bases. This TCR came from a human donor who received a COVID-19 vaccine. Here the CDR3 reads CASSRPGTSGRAKGQFF. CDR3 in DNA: TGTGCCAGCAGCCGTCCCGGGACTAGCGGGAGGGCCAAAGGGCAGTTCTTC. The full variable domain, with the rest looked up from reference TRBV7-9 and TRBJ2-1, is DTGVSQNPRHKITKRGQNVTFRCDPISEHNRLYWYRQTLGQGPEFLTYFQNEAQLEKSRLLSDRFSAERPKGSFSTLEIQRTEQGDSAMYLCASSRPGTSGRAKGQFFGPGTRLTVL.